These 5 T cell receptor beta chains were all obtained from the same sample, sequenced in a study of blood T cell repertoires in COVID-19. TCRdb's copy holds only in-frame clones and misses some; the assay was immunoSEQ multiplex PCR. Of under 450,000 clones listed, approximately 90% were seen once; the top ten hold about 0.86%. The sequencing input was PBMCs or T cells enriched from blood (not recorded which). These receptors were taken from a woman aged 35 to 49 who had been exposed to COVID-19.

The chain joins TRBV27 to TRBJ1-3, with 9 bases aligning to TRBD1. After removal of 4 bases from V and 1 base from J, the junction contained 8 bases not matched to a gene. The germline gives CDR1 MNHEY, CDR2 SMNVEV (reference sequence). This CDR3 contains 17 residues. This CDR3 is CASSYKGDRGSGNTIYF. The CDR3 nucleotides read TGTGCCAGCAGTTATAAGGGAGACAGGGGGTCTGGAAACACCATATATTTT.

Written as DNA, the CDR3 is TGTGCCAGTAAGGACAGGGGGCTCGGGGGGATCTATGGCTACACCTTC. Amino acid sequence: CASKDRGLGGIYGYTF. V gene TRBV19 combines with J gene TRBJ1-2; 11 nucleotides line up with TRBD1. Trimming cost V 7 bases and J 4 bases; bases outside gene matches: 11. The germline CDR1 and CDR2 sequences are LNHDA and SQIVND (reference sequence). This CDR3 is 16 amino acids long.

The chain joins TRBV18 to TRBJ2-4, with a weak D call TRBD2 (5 bases). CDR1 and CDR2 (germline): KGHSH, LQKENI. The CDR3 has 17 residues. Trimming removed 3 bases from V and 7 bases from J, with 22 bases in between. DNA for the CDR3: TGTGCCAGCTCACCTCCTGTCAGAGAGGGTCTAAGGAACATTCAGTACTTC. Protein product: CASSPPVREGLRNIQYF.

The chain recombines TRBV5-1 with TRBJ2-3; no firm D call. Germline CDR1 reads SGHRS; CDR2 reads YFSETQ. This CDR3 has 12 amino acids. V lost 0 bases to trimming and J lost 5 bases, with 4 bases between them. The CDR3, as DNA: TGCGCCAGCAGCTTGGGACAAGATACGCAGTATTTT. This codes for CASSLGQDTQYF.

The chain is built from TRBV11-3 and TRBJ1-2; D is ambiguous. Germline V CDR1 and CDR2: SGHNT, YENEEA. This CDR3 is built from 12 residues. V dropped 6 bases and J dropped 13 bases, with 18 bases sitting between them. This CDR3 is CASRQGPGGGTF. CDR3 nucleotides: TGTGCCAGCAGACAAGGACCGGGAGGCGGCACCTTC.